This T cell receptor beta chain derives from a study of blood T cell repertoires in COVID-19. The junction had 8 bases not matched to a gene; V was cut back by 5 bases and J by 5 bases. Germline V gene sequence: CDR1 SGHTA, CDR2 FQGNSA. This CDR3 has 14 residues. Generated by immunoSEQ multiplex PCR, the TCRdb table keeps only in-frame clones and is missing some. The sample holds 350,000 or so clones; more than 70% are singletons and the top ten take more than 9%. This TCR was sampled from a woman in her twenties or thirties with COVID-19, enrolled during active disease. Sequencing used peripheral blood. The chain joins TRBV7-2 to TRBJ2-5, with 7 bases identical to TRBD1. The CDR3 region is CASSLQGYWETQYF. CDR3 sequence (DNA): TGTGCCAGCAGCCTACAGGGGTACTGGGAGACCCAGTACTTC. The full variable domain, its missing parts supplied by reference TRBV7-2 and TRBJ2-5, is GAGVSQSPSNKVTEKGKDVELRCDPISGHTALYWYRQSLGQGLEFLIYFQGNSAPDKSGLPSDRFSAERTGGSVSTLTIQRTQQEDSAVYLCASSLQGYWETQYFGPGTRLLVL.